The present T cell receptor (beta chain) was sequenced within a study of blood T cell repertoires in COVID-19. Study background: Sources were T cells, B-cell-depleted T cells, or PBMCs; the material itself was cDNA or gDNA.

V shed 5 bases and J 5 bases; nucleotides not matched to a gene: 9. CDR3 length equals 15 residues. Germline-derived CDR1 and CDR2 are MNHEY and SMNVEV (reference sequence). Profiled with immunoSEQ multiplex PCR; TCRdb holds only in-frame clones, not every one. Among under 300,000 clones listed, about 81% were seen once. Specimen: peripheral blood. This sequence joins TRBV27 and TRBJ2-1, with 7 bases matching TRBD2. This clonotype was obtained from an older woman with active or convalescent COVID-19. The CDR3 protein is CASSPRGTVNNEQFF. DNA of the CDR3: TGTGCCAGCAGTCCGCGGGGGACTGTGAACAATGAGCAGTTCTTC.